A selection of T cell receptor beta chains follows, all from one sample in a study of response to subunit inactivated influenza vaccine. TCRdb independently ran MiXCR on the RT-PCR reads; one entry per CDR3 protein. Of roughly 160,000 distinct CDR3 sequences listed, roughly 10% were seen once; the top ten hold approximately 39%. Sequencing used CD8+ T cells sorted from PBMCs, obtained less than 25 months after vaccination. The receptors stem from a man between 50 and 69 years old who received an inactivated influenza vaccine. Each CDR3 is given with its conserved first and last residue. A D gene is named only where the DNA matches it firmly. The size of a clone is reported for some rows only, either as once, few or many, or as a class for expanded clones.

CDR3 DNA: TGTGCCAGCAGCGTAGTGCCCGGGGAGCTGTTTTTT; CDR3 protein: CASSVVPGELFF; D gene: -; clone size: -; J gene: TRBJ2-2; V gene: TRBV9
CDR3 DNA: TGTGCCAGCAGCGTAGAAGGGGGCATGGGAAACACCATATATTTT; CDR3 protein: CASSVEGGMGNTIYF; D gene: TRBD1; clone size: many; J gene: TRBJ1-3; V gene: TRBV9
CDR3 DNA: TGTGCCAGCAGTCCAACTACGGACGGATCTGGGGGCTACACCTTC; CDR3 protein: CASSPTTDGSGGYTF; D gene: -; clone size: few; J gene: TRBJ1-2; V gene: TRBV27
CDR3 DNA: TGTGCCAGCAGTTTGGTTCGGGCCGATGAGCAGTTCTTC; CDR3 protein: CASSLVRADEQFF; D gene: -; clone size: many; J gene: TRBJ2-1; V gene: TRBV12-3/TRBV12-4
CDR3 DNA: TGTGCCATCAGTGAAACGGCAGAGCCCTACAACGAGCAGTTCTTC; CDR3 protein: CAISETAEPYNEQFF; D gene: -; clone size: once; J gene: TRBJ2-1; V gene: TRBV10-3
CDR3 DNA: TGTGCCAGCACCCCCGCCAAATACGGGGTTAAAGAGACCCAGTACTTC; CDR3 protein: CASTPAKYGVKETQYF; D gene: -; clone size: few; J gene: TRBJ2-5; V gene: TRBV2
CDR3 DNA: TGTGCCAGCAGGGCTGAGACTAGCGGGAGTGAACGAGAGACCCAGTACTTC; CDR3 protein: CASRAETSGSERETQYF; D gene: TRBD2; clone size: -; J gene: TRBJ2-5; V gene: TRBV7-8
CDR3 DNA: TGTGCCAGCAGCTCCTCATTAGCGGGACGAGGGCAAGAGACCCAGTACTTC; CDR3 protein: CASSSSLAGRGQETQYF; D gene: TRBD2; clone size: -; J gene: TRBJ2-5; V gene: TRBV13
CDR3 DNA: TGTGCCATCAGTGACAGACTAGCGGCATACAATGAGCAGTTCTTC; CDR3 protein: CAISDRLAAYNEQFF; D gene: TRBD2; clone size: -; J gene: TRBJ2-1; V gene: TRBV10-3
CDR3 DNA: TGTGCCAGCAGCGTCGGGGGAGGGTCGGGCTATGGCTACACCTTC; CDR3 protein: CASSVGGGSGYGYTF; D gene: -; clone size: few; J gene: TRBJ1-2; V gene: TRBV9
CDR3 DNA: TGTGCCAGCAGTTTAGGGAGAGGGTACAATGAGCAGTTCTTC; CDR3 protein: CASSLGRGYNEQFF; D gene: -; clone size: few; J gene: TRBJ2-1; V gene: TRBV27
CDR3 DNA: TGTGCCAGCAGCTTCTTCCGGGACCGAGGGGATACGCAGTATTTT; CDR3 protein: CASSFFRDRGDTQYF; D gene: -; clone size: -; J gene: TRBJ2-3; V gene: TRBV7-9
CDR3 DNA: TGTGCCAGCAGTTCTTTAGCGGGGGTCCTCCACGAGACCCAGTACTTC; CDR3 protein: CASSSLAGVLHETQYF; D gene: TRBD2; clone size: -; J gene: TRBJ2-5; V gene: TRBV12-3/TRBV12-4
CDR3 DNA: TGTGCCAGCAGCGGACAGGGGCCCGATGAGCAGTTCTTC; CDR3 protein: CASSGQGPDEQFF; D gene: TRBD1; clone size: few; J gene: TRBJ2-1; V gene: TRBV9
CDR3 DNA: TGTGCCAGCAGTCACCGGGACTTACAAGAGACCCAGTACTTC; CDR3 protein: CASSHRDLQETQYF; D gene: -; clone size: many; J gene: TRBJ2-5; V gene: TRBV13
CDR3 DNA: TGCAGCGTTGGGGACCCTCTGGACGAGCAGTACTTC; CDR3 protein: CSVGDPLDEQYF; D gene: -; clone size: few; J gene: TRBJ2-7; V gene: TRBV29-1